Below, 7 T cell receptor beta chains from the same sample are listed, as sequenced in a study of T cells in Graves' hyperthyroidism and ophthalmopathy. Amplification of TCR beta CDR3 regions used RNA as the template. During a first-round RT-PCR of the TCR CDR3, the HTBI primer set was used. TCRdb reprocessed the multiplex PCR reads via MiXCR and lists one record per CDR3 protein. The sample lists about 840,000 distinct CDR3 sequences; about two fifths were seen once. Specimen: blood. Every receptor here comes from a man between 18 and 35 years old with Graves' hyperthyroidism.

This clonotype was counted a few times. One end of the junction varies from germline; a read error may be responsible. The chain recombines TRBV7-6 with TRBJ2-2; either TRBD1 or TRBD2 may supply D (6 bases each). From germline, CDR1 is SGHVS and CDR2 FNYEAQ. This CDR3 has 15 residues. CDR3 bases: TGTGCCAGCAGCTTATCAGGGGAGGCAGCCGGGGAGTTGTTTTTT. Amino acid sequence: CASSLSGEAAGELFF.

V usage is TRBV6-1 and J usage is TRBJ1-6, with 7 positions matching TRBD1. Losses at the gene ends were 6 bases for V and 12 bases for J; bases not matched to a gene: 11. The CDR3 runs to 14 residues. CDR1 is MNHNS, CDR2 SASEGT, per germline. DNA for the CDR3: TGTGCCAGCAGCTCGGGACAGCTGTTCGGACCCCTCCACTTT. This gives the protein CASSSGQLFGPLHF.

Only one count was recorded for this clonotype. It may be a read error: a sequence one base away is much more abundant. The chain recombines TRBV29-1 with TRBJ2-5; 11 bases fit TRBD2. CDR1 and CDR2 (germline): SQVTM, ANQGSEA. The junction had 7 bases not matched to a gene; V was cut back by 7 bases and J by 3 bases. The CDR3 has 14 amino acids. DNA for the CDR3: TGCAGCGCCGCCCGGGGACTAGCGGAAGAGACCCAGTACTTC. Translation: CSAARGLAEETQYF. The whole variable domain, remainder taken from reference TRBV29-1 and TRBJ2-5, is SAVISQKPSRDICQRGTSLTIQCQVDSQVTMMFWYRQQPGQSLTLIATANQGSEATYESGFVIDKFPISRPNLTFSTLTVSNMSPEDSSIYLCSAARGLAEETQYFGPGTRLLVL.

A remark on this clonotype: It may be a read error: a sequence one base away is much more abundant. The J gene is TRBJ2-7, the V gene TRBV7-2; D could derive from TRBD1 or TRBD2 (5 bases each). Germline V gives CDR1 SGHTA, CDR2 FQGNSA. The CDR3 is 13 amino acids. CDR3 in amino acids: CASSPGTQYEQHF. The DNA of the CDR3 is TGTGCCAGCAGCCCCGGGACCCAATACGAGCAGCACTTC.

V is TRBV5-1 and J is TRBJ1-5; D uncertain. CDR1 is SGHRS, CDR2 YFSETQ, per germline. The CDR3 spans 15 residues. The V gene lost 4 bases and the J gene lost 3 bases, with 14 bases spanning the gap. The CDR3 is CASSPDGNNNQPQHF. CDR3 bases: TGCGCCAGCAGCCCGGACGGGAACAACAATCAGCCCCAGCATTTT. Complete variable domain (other parts from reference TRBV5-1 and TRBJ1-5): KAGVTQTPRYLIKTRGQQVTLSCSPISGHRSVSWYQQTPGQGLQFLFEYFSETQRNKGNFPGRFSGRQFSNSRSEMNVSTLELGDSALYLCASSPDGNNNQPQHFGDGTRLSIL.

This clonotype was counted at least ten times. The chain joins TRBV29-1 to TRBJ2-7; D may match TRBD1 or TRBD2 (5 bases each). CDR3 size: 13 residues. The V end lost 5 bases, the J end lost 0 bases, and 11 bases lay between the germline ends. Germline V lookup: CDR1 SQVTM, CDR2 ANQGSEA. In DNA, the CDR3 is TGCAGCGTTAGTGGGACCCACTCCTACGAGCAGTACTTC. Translated, it gives CSVSGTHSYEQYF.

This clonotype was picked up one time. This chain connects TRBV29-1 to TRBJ1-2; D is uncertain. This CDR3 comprises 12 residues. V was shortened by 8 bases and J by 6 bases, with 16 bases between the two germline ends. In germline, CDR1 is SQVTM, CDR2 ANQGSEA. DNA of the CDR3: TGCAGCTTAGCCGGCCCTAGGAATGGCTACACCTTC. Translation: CSLAGPRNGYTF.